This T cell receptor beta chain is from a study of cytomegalovirus exposure and HLA in healthy donors. Notes on the study in general: Later work showed greater clonal expansion in HLA-associated TCR beta chains than in equally common others. A later analysis linked a missense DCLRE1C variant to TCR beta V- and J-gene trimming.

Healthy bone marrow donors made up the cohort. Donors sampled were nominally healthy, though unrecorded immune exposures were likely. 60 Vbeta and 13 Jbeta primers were used in PCR. Generated by immunoSEQ multiplex PCR, the TCRdb table keeps only in-frame clones and is missing some. The table gives 60,000 to 65,000 clones; the top ten clones make up 3.6% of it. A note on this clone: Its cognate antigen is unknown.

Trimming took 7 bases from V and 1 from J, leaving 8 bases between them. CDR1 MNHNS and CDR2 SASEGT come from the germline V gene. The CDR3 length is 13 residues. The TCR sequence derives from a woman aged 18-30 years in good health and CMV-seronegative. The chain is built from TRBV6-1 and TRBJ2-1; D gene unclear. Sequencing was carried out using PBMCs. CDR3 sequence: CASTTLSYNEQFF. Here the CDR3 DNA reads TGTGCCAGCACGACACTGTCCTACAATGAGCAGTTCTTC.